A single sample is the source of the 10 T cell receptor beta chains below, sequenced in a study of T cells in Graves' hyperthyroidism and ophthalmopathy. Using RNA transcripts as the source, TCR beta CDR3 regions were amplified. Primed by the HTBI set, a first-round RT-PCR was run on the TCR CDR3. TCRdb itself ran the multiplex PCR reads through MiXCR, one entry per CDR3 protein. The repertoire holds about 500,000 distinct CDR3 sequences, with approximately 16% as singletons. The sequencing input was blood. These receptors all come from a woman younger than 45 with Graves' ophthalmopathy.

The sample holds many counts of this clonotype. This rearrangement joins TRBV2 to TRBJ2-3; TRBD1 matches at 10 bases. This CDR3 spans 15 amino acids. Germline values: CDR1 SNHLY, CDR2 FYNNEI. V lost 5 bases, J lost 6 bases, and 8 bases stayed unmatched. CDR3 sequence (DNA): TGTGCCAGCAGTCGGGACAGGGGAGACGCGGATACGCAGTATTTT. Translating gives CASSRDRGDADTQYF.

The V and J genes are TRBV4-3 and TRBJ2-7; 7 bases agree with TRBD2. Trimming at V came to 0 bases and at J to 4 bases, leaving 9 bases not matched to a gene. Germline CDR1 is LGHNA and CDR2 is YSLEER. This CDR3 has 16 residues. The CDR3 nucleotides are TGCGCCAGCAGCCAAGAGTGGCGCGGGAGTATGTACGAGCAGTACTTC. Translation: CASSQEWRGSMYEQYF.

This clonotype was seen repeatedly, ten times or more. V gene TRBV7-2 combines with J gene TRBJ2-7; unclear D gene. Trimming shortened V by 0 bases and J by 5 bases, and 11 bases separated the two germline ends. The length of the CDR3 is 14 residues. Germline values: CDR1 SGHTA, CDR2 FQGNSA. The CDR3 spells CASSLAVKIDEQYF. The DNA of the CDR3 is TGTGCCAGCAGCTTAGCGGTGAAGATCGACGAGCAGTACTTC. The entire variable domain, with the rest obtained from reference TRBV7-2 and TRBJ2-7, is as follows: GAGVSQSPSNKVTEKGKDVELRCDPISGHTALYWYRQSLGQGLEFLIYFQGNSAPDKSGLPSDRFSAERTGGSVSTLTIQRTQQEDSAVYLCASSLAVKIDEQYFGPGTRLTVT.

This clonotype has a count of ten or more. CDR3 coding DNA: TGCAGTGCTCAAGGACTAGCACAGCAAGAGACCCAGTACTTC. This translates into CSAQGLAQQETQYF. The chain employs TRBV20-1 and TRBJ2-5; 8 nucleotides match TRBD2. Germline V gives CDR1 DFQATT, CDR2 SNEGSKA (reference sequence). The V segment lost 5 bases and the J segment 2 bases; nucleotides outside the gene matches: 7. This CDR3 comprises 14 residues.

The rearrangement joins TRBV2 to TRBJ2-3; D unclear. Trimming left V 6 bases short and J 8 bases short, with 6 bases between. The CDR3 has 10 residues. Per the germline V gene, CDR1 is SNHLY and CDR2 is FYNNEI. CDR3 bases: TGTGCCAGCAGGTCAGGTACGCAGTATTTT. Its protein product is CASRSGTQYF.

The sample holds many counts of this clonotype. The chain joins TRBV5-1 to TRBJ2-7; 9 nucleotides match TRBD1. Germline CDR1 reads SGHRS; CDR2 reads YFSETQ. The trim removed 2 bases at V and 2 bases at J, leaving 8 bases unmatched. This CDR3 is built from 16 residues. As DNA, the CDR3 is TGCGCCAGCAGCTTCAAACAGGGGGCAAGGACCTACGAGCAGTACTTC. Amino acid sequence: CASSFKQGARTYEQYF.

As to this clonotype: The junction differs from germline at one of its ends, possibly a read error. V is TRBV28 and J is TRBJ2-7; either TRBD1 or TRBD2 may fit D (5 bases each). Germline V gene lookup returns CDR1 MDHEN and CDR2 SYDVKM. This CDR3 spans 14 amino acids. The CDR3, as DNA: TGTGCCAGCAGTTTAGGGGGAAGCTCCTACGGGCAGTACTTC. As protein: CASSLGGSSYGQYF.

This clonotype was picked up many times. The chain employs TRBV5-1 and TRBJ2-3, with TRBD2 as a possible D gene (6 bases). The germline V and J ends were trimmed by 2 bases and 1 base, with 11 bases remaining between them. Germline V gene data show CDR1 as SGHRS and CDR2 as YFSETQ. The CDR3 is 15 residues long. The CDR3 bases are TGCGCCAGCAGCTTTTTGCCTAGCGGCACAGATACGCAGTATTTT. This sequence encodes CASSFLPSGTDTQYF. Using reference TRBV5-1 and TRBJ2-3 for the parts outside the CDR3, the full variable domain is KAGVTQTPRYLIKTRGQQVTLSCSPISGHRSVSWYQQTPGQGLQFLFEYFSETQRNKGNFPGRFSGRQFSNSRSEMNVSTLELGDSALYLCASSFLPSGTDTQYFGPGTRLTVL.

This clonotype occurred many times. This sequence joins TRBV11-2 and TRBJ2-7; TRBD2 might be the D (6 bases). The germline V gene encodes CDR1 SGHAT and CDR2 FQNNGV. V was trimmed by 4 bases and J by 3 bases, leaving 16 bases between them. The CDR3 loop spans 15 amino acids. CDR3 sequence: CASSSRVSGSYEQYF. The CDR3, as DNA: TGTGCCAGCAGCTCAAGGGTGTCCGGGAGCTACGAGCAGTACTTC.

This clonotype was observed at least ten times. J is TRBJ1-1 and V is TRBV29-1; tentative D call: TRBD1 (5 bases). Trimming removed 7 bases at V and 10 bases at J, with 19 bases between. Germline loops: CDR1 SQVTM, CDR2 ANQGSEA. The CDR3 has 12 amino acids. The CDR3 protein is CSGGDGRLGAFF. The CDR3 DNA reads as TGCAGCGGGGGGGACGGTAGACTTGGAGCTTTCTTT.